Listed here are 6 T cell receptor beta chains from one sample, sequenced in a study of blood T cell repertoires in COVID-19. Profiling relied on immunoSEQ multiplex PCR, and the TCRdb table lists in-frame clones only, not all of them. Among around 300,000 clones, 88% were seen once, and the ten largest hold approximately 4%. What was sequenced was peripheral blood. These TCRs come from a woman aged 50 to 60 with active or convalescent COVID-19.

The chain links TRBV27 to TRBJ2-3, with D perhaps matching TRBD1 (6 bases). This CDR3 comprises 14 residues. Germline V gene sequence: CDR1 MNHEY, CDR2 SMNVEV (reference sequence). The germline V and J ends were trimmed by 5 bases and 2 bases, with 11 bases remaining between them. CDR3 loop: CASSPRTVTDTQYF. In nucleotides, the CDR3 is TGTGCCAGCAGTCCCCGGACAGTCACAGATACGCAGTATTTT.

The CDR3 sequence is CAISEQAVNYGYTF. Written as DNA, the CDR3 is TGTGCCATCAGTGAACAGGCAGTCAACTATGGCTACACCTTC. The rearrangement joins TRBV10-3 to TRBJ1-2; D is perhaps TRBD1 (5 bases). V was shortened by 3 bases and J by 2 bases, with 10 bases between the two germline ends. Germline V gene lookup returns CDR1 ENHRY and CDR2 SYGVKD. This CDR3 comprises 14 residues.

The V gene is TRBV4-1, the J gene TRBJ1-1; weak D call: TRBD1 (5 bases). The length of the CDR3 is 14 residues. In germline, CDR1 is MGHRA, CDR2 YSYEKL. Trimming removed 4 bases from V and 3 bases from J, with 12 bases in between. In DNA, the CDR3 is TGCGCCAGCAGCCTACCAGGGAGGGACACTGAAGCTTTCTTT. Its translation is CASSLPGRDTEAFF.

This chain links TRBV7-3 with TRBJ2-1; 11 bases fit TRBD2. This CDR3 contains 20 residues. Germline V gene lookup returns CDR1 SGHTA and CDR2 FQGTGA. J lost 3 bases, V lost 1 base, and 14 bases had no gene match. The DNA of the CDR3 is TGTGCCAGCAGCTTAAGGCAAACAATAGCGGGAGGGCCGCACTACAATGAGCAGTTCTTC. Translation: CASSLRQTIAGGPHYNEQFF.

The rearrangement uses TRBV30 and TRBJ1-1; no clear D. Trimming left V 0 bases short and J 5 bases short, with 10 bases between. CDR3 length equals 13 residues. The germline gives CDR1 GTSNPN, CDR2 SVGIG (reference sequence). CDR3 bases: TGTGCCTGGAGTGTAACCGGGAGGACTGAAGCTTTCTTT. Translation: CAWSVTGRTEAFF.

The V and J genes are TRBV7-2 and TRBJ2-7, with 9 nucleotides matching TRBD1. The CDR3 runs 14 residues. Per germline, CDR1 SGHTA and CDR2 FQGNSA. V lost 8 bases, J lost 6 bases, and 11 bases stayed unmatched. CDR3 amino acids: CASSWGTGNAEQYF. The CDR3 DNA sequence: TGTGCCAGCTCCTGGGGGACAGGGAACGCCGAGCAGTACTTC.